This TCR delta chain was captured by sequencing in a study of gammadelta T cells in human blood. Study outcomes and limitations: Microbial exposure appeared to drive polyclonal γδ T cell expansion after birth.

TCRdb re-processed the RT-PCR reads via CATT. In the table there are 300 to 350 delta-chain clones, about a quarter of which are singletons. By share of the sample, this clone is large. Its specificity is unknown. The V gene end was trimmed by 0 bases and the J gene end by 3 bases; junction bases not matched to a gene: 22. The CDR3 is made up of 21 amino acids. CDR1 TSWWSYY and CDR2 QGS come from the germline V gene. The V gene is TRDV1, the J gene TRDJ1; TRDD2 matches 7 bases. The sample taken for sequencing was non-Vgamma9Vdelta2 gamma-delta T cells from infant blood. The TCR sequence derives from a human donor. The chain's CDR3 is CALGELPFLLRGSRAPDKLIF. The CDR3 DNA reads TGTGCTCTTGGGGAACTTCCCTTCCTCCTCCGGGGGTCCCGGGCCCCCGATAAACTCATCTTT.